The T cell receptor beta chain described here comes from a study of T cells in Graves' hyperthyroidism and ophthalmopathy. Amplified TCR beta CDR3 regions derived from RNA transcripts. The HTBI primer set drove a first-round RT-PCR of the TCR CDR3. TCRdb re-called the multiplex PCR reads through MiXCR, storing one row per CDR3 protein. The profile shows some 800,000 distinct CDR3 sequences, 35% to 40% of them singletons. Germline assignment: CDR1 SGHTA and CDR2 FQGNSA. This CDR3 is 15 amino acids long. V lost 0 bases and J 4 bases, leaving 9 bases between the germline ends. The chain has TRBV7-2 and TRBJ2-2; perhaps TRBD1 as D (5 bases). Sequencing was performed on blood. The receptor's source is a man between 18 and 29 years old with Graves' hyperthyroidism. The CDR3 reads CASSLALTATGELFF. The CDR3 DNA reads TGTGCCAGCAGCTTAGCGCTGACAGCCACCGGGGAGCTGTTTTTT.